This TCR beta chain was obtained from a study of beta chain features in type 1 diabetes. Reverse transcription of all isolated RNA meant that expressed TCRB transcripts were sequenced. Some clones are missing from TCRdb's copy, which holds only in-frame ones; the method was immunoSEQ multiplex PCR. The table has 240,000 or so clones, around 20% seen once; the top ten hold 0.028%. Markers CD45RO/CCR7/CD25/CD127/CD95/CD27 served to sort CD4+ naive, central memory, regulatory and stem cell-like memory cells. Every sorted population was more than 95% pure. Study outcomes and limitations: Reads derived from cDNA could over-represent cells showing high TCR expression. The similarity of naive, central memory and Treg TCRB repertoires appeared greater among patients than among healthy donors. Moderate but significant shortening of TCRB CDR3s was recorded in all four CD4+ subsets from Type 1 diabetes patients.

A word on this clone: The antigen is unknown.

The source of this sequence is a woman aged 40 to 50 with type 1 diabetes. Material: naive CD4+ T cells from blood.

The CDR3 DNA reads TGTGCCAGCAGCTCAGCGGGAGTTTCCAATGAGCAGTTCTTC. Its translation is CASSSAGVSNEQFF. The chain carries TRBV9 and TRBJ2-1; 8 bases align to TRBD2. V was clipped by 4 bases and J by 6 bases; unmatched bases: 6. The germline V gene encodes CDR1 SGDLS and CDR2 YYNGEE. This CDR3 comprises 14 residues.